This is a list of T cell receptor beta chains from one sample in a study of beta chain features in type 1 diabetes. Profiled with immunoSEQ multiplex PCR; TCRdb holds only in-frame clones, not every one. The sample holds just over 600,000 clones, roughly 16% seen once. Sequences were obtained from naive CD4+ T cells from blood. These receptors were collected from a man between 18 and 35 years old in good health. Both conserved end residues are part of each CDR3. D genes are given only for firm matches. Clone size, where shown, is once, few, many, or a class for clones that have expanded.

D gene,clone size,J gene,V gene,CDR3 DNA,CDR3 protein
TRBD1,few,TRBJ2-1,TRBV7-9,TGTGCCAGCAGGTTTGGGGCACAGGGGGCTTGGGAGCAGTTCTTC,CASRFGAQGAWEQFF
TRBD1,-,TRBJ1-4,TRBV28,TGTGCCAGCAAGACAGGGGCCTATGAAAAACTGTTTTTT,CASKTGAYEKLFF
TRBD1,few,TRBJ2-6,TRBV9,TGTGCCAGCAGCGTAGGGGACAGGGGGCTTGGGGCCAACGTCCTGACTTTC,CASSVGDRGLGANVLTF
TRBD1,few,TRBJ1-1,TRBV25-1,TGTGCCACCAACCCTACAACAGGGGGCTATACTGAAGCTTTCTTT,CATNPTTGGYTEAFF
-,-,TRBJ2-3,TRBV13,TGTGCCAGCAGCTCGCGAGGGCAGGTCCTAAAGACGCAGTATTTT,CASSSRGQVLKTQYF
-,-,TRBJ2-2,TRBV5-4,TGTGCCAGCAGCTTGAGGGGGTACACCGGGGAGCTGTTTTTT,CASSLRGYTGELFF
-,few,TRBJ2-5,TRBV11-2,TGTGCCAGCAGCACCCGGCCGGAAGAGACCCAGTACTTC,CASSTRPEETQYF
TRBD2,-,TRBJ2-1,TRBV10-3,TGTGCCGTCGGGGGGGGCCGGGACAATGAGCAGTTCTTC,CAVGGGRDNEQFF
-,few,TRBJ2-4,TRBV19,TGTGCCAGTAGTATAGGGTTACAGGTCTTCGGAAACATTCAGTACTTC,CASSIGLQVFGNIQYF
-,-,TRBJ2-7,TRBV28,TGTGCCAGCAGTTTCGGGGCCTACGAGCAGTACTTC,CASSFGAYEQYF
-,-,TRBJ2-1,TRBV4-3,TGCGCCAGCAGCCAAGAGGCGCGAGGCTCCTACAATGAGCAGTTCTTC,CASSQEARGSYNEQFF
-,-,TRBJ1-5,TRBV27,TGTGCCAGCAGACTACACGGAGATCAGCCCCAGCATTTT,CASRLHGDQPQHF
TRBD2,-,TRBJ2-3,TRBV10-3,TGTGCCATCAGTGGGACTAGCGGAGATACGCAGTATTTT,CAISGTSGDTQYF
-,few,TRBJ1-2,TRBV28,TGTGCCAGCAGTTTACAGCGATATGGCTACACCTTC,CASSLQRYGYTF
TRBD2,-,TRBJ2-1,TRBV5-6,TGTGCCAGCAGCCTACTAGCGGGAGGGCCGCCAAATGAGCAGTTCTTC,CASSLLAGGPPNEQFF
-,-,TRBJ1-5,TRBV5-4,TGTGCCAGCAGCTTGGATGGGGGGGTTCAGCCCCAGCATTTT,CASSLDGGVQPQHF
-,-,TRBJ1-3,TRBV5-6,TGTGCCAGCAGCTTTGCGGGTGGAAACACCATATATTTT,CASSFAGGNTIYF
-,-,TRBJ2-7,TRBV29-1,TGCAGCGTTGAGCGCCAGGGAAGCTACGAGCAGTACTTC,CSVERQGSYEQYF
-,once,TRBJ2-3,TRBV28,TGTGCCAGTACAGGGGGGGGAATTAGCACAGATACGCAGTATTTT,CASTGGGISTDTQYF
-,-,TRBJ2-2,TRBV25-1,TGTGCCAGCAGTGACTACAGCAGGAACACCGGGGAGCTGTTTTTT,CASSDYSRNTGELFF
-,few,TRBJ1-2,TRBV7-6,TGTGCCATCACACCAGGACCGCCTAACTATGGCTACACCTTC,CAITPGPPNYGYTF
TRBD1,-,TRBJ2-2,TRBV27,TGTGCCAGCAGAAGTTTTCCGGGACAGGCTAACACCGGGGAGCTGTTTTTT,CASRSFPGQANTGELFF
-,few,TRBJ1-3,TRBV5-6,-,CASSFGSGSPGNTIYF
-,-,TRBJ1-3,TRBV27,TGTGCCAGCAGTTTATCAGGGGACCACTCTGGAAACACCATATATTTT,CASSLSGDHSGNTIYF
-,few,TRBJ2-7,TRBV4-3,TGCGCCAGCAGCCGGACCCAGGACACCTCCTACGAGCAGTACTTC,CASSRTQDTSYEQYF
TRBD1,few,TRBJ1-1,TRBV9,TGTGCCAGCAGCCCCCGGACAGGGATGAACACTGAAGCTTTCTTT,CASSPRTGMNTEAFF
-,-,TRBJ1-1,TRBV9,TGTGCCAGCAGCGTAGAGACGGGCGCGACTGAAGCTTTCTTT,CASSVETGATEAFF
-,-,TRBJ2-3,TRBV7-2,TGTGCCAGCAGCTCGAGCGGTACTAGCACAGATACGCAGTATTTT,CASSSSGTSTDTQYF
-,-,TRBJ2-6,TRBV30,TGTGCCTGGAGTGGGCAGAGCTCTGGGGCCAACGTCCTGACTTTC,CAWSGQSSGANVLTF
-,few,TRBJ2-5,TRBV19,TGTGCCAGTAGACTAGACCGGGTTGGTGAGACCCAGTACTTC,CASRLDRVGETQYF
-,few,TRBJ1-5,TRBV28,TGTGCCAGCAGTCCTGTTATGGGTATTCAGGCCCAGCATTTT,CASSPVMGIQAQHF
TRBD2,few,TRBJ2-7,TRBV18,TGTGCCAGCTCACCACCTACCTCTAGCGGTAGGGGCTCCTACGAGCAGTACTTC,CASSPPTSSGRGSYEQYF
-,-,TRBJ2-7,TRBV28,TGTGCCAGCAGTGTCACAGGCTACGAGCAGTACTTC,CASSVTGYEQYF
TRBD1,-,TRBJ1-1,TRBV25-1,TGTGCCAGCACCATGGCCGGGACAGGGAGCACTGAAGCTTTCTTT,CASTMAGTGSTEAFF
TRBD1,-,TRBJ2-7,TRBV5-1,TGCGCCAGCAGCTCAACCGGGACAGGGGCCTACGAGCAGTACTTC,CASSSTGTGAYEQYF
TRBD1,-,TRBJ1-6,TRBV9,TGTGCCAGCAGCCCTCGGACAGGGGCCCTAGACTATAATTCACCCCTCCACTTT,CASSPRTGALDYNSPLHF
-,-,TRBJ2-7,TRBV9,TGTGCCAGCAGCGTAGCGGGAAAGGCCTACGAGCAGTACTTC,CASSVAGKAYEQYF
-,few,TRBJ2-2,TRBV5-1,TGCGCCAGCAGCCCGGCCAGCCGCGCGAACACCGGGGAGCTGTTTTTT,CASSPASRANTGELFF
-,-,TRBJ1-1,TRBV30,TGTGCCTGGAGCAGGGAGAACACTGAAGCTTTCTTT,CAWSRENTEAFF
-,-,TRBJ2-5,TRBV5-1,TGCGCCAGCAGCTTGCTCCAGGGAGAGACCCAGTACTTC,CASSLLQGETQYF
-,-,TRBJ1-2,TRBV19,TGTGCCAGTAGTATCGAAGCAGGCTACTATGGCTACACCTTC,CASSIEAGYYGYTF
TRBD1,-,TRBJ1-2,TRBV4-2,TGTGCCAGCAGCCCCGGACAGGCTAACTATGGCTACACCTTC,CASSPGQANYGYTF
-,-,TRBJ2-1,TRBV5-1,TGCGCCAGCAGCTTGGATAAAGACTACAATGAGCAGTTCTTC,CASSLDKDYNEQFF
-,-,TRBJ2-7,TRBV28,TGTGCCAGCACCCCAGAGAGGTCTAGCTGGGCTATTTACGAGCAGTACTTC,CASTPERSSWAIYEQYF
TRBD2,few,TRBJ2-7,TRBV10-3,TGTGCCATCAGTGGACTAGCGGGACCCTACGAGCAGTACTTC,CAISGLAGPYEQYF
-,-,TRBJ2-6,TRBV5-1,TGCGCCAGCAGCATTTTCCAGGGGCTAGCTGGGGCCAACGTCCTGACTTTC,CASSIFQGLAGANVLTF
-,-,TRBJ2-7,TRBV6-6,TGTGCCAGCAGTTATAGAAGGGACTCCTACGAGCAGTACTTC,CASSYRRDSYEQYF
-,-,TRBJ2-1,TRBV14,TGTGCCAGCAGCCGTACCGTCGGAAACAATGAGCAGTTCTTC,CASSRTVGNNEQFF
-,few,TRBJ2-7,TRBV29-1,TGCAGCGCCTCAGGAGCACGGGGAGGCTCCTACGAGCAGTACTTC,CSASGARGGSYEQYF
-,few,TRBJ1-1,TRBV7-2,TGTGCCAGCAGCTTAGGTGAAGGGACGAACACTGAAGCTTTCTTT,CASSLGEGTNTEAFF
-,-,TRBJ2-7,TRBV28,TGTGCCAGCAGTACGACAGGATACTCCTACGAGCAGTACTTC,CASSTTGYSYEQYF
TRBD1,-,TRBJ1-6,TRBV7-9,TGTGCCAGCAGGCCGCGACAGGGAAGTTCACCCCTCCACTTT,CASRPRQGSSPLHF
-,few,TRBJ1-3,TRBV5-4,TGTGCCAGCAGGGCAGATGGAAACACCATATATTTT,CASRADGNTIYF
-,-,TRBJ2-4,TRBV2,TGTGCCAGCAGTGAAAGGGCGGAGGGGGTGACCAAAAACATTCAGTACTTC,CASSERAEGVTKNIQYF
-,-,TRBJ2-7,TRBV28,TGTGCCAGCACCTCTGGGGCAAGTTCCTACGAGCAGTACTTC,CASTSGASSYEQYF
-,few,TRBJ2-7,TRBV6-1,TGTGCCAGCAGTAGCCACCCCCGAGGGGGCTACGAGCAGTACTTC,CASSSHPRGGYEQYF
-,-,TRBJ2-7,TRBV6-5,TGTGCCAGCAGGCTGGAAACTGCCAGCTCCTACGAGCAGTACTTC,CASRLETASSYEQYF